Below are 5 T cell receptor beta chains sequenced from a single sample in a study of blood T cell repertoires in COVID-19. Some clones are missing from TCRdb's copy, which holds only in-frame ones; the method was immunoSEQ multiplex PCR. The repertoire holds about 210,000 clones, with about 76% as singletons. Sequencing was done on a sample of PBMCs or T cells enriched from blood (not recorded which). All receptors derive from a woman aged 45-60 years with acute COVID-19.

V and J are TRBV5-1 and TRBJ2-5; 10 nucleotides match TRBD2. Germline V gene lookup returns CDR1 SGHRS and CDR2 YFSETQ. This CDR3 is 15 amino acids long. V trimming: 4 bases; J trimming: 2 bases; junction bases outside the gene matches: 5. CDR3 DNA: TGCGCCAGCAGCGTAATAGCGGGGGGACAAGAGACCCAGTACTTC. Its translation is CASSVIAGGQETQYF.

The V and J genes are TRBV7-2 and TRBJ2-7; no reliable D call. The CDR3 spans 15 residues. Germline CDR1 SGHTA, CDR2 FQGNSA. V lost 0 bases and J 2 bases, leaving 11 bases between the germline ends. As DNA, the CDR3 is TGTGCCAGCAGCTTAGCTGGTGGGCGCCCCTACGAGCAGTACTTC. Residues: CASSLAGGRPYEQYF.

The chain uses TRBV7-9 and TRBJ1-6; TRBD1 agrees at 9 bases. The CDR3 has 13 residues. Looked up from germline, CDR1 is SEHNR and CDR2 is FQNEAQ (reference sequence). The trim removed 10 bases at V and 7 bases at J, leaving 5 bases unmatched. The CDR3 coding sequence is TGTGCCACCGACGGGACAGGGAATTCACCCCTCCACTTT. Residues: CATDGTGNSPLHF.

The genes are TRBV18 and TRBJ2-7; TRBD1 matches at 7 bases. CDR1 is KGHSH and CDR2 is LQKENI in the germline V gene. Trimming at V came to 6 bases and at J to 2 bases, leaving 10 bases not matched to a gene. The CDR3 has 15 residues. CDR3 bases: TGTGCCAGCTCGCAAAACAGGGGTTCCCCCTACGAGCAGTACTTC. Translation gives CASSQNRGSPYEQYF.

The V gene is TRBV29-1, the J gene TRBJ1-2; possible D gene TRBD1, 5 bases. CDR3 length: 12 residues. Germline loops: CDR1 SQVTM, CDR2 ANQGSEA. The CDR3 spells CRIGEANYGYTF. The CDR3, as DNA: TGCAGGATAGGGGAGGCTAACTATGGCTACACCTTC.